Included here is one T cell receptor beta chain sequence, with context. Its antigen is unknown. Base qualities are not recorded, but no much larger clone differs from it by a single base. The sample's time point, from its label and the paper: week 35, safety follow-up. Every vaccine dose consisted of 300 ug of a 20-mer mutant IDH1 peptide in Montanide, administered subcutaneously together with topical imiquimod. Eight vaccinations were administered to patients in weeks 1, 3, 5, 7, 11, 15, 19 and 23, corresponding to visits V03 through V10. Newly diagnosed WHO grade 3 or 4 IDH1-mutant astrocytomas showing loss of nuclear ATRX were present in the donors. The samples were drawn from NOA16, a multicentre, single-arm, open-label phase I trial in Germany that tested a mutant IDH1 peptide vaccine in humans for the first time. The DNeasy Blood and Tissue Kit was used to extract genomic DNA from EDTA blood for TCRB sequencing.

The data are from a study of a mutant IDH1 vaccine in newly diagnosed glioma (dated by TCRdb to about 2021). Context from the whole study: Vaccination began 4-6 weeks after radiotherapy alone, or alongside temozolomide cycles in the chemotherapy-containing groups. Of the 25 to 40 treated patients, about 62% were male and around 40% were female, and the mean age was around 40 years. Prior to enrollment, patients had been given standard therapy consisting of radiotherapy alone, temozolomide alone, or radiochemotherapy with temozolomide, with the combination given to most patients. The week-35 safety follow-up was designated visit V12, and the week-47 end of study was designated visit V13. Peripheral blood was drawn at six visits: V03 (baseline), V05, V07, V10, V12 and V13. Longitudinal TCRB deep sequencing was performed for some 25 treated patients wherever samples were available for exploratory analyses. The investigation overall reported the following: Immune responses induced by the vaccine were seen in about 93% of patients across multiple MHC alleles. PBMC samples for TCRB deep sequencing were selected based on availability. Pseudoprogression seemed to be unrelated to changes in the top peripheral T cell clonotypes found by TCRB sequencing. According to the authors, sample limitations meant that analyses of patient blood samples could not be reproduced.

Libraries came from the immunoSEQ multiplex PCR assay. Rearranged TCR beta chain sequences were amplified using the hsTCRB Kit according to the manufacturer's protocol. Sequencing of TCRB libraries was carried out on an Illumina MiSeq. The authors processed their data as follows. The proprietary platform of the kit vendor was used for demultiplexing, trimming and gene mapping. TCRdb limited this immuneACCESS table to in-frame rearrangements with V and J called. A share of clones is missing; checked studies link under half to unresolved V genes, and the rest is unexplained. V and J calls and clone size are those listed in that table; D and trimming were worked out from the DNA. Present in this sample are 60,000 to 65,000 clones, roughly 76% of which were seen just once. Together, the top ten hold roughly 5.3% of the sample. Cut back by 1 base and 0 bases, the V and J ends lie 10 bases apart. CDR1 SGHDT and CDR2 YYEEEE are derived from the germline V gene. From the cysteine through the phenylalanine, the CDR3 covers 15 amino acids. The only DNA kept is the CDR3, 45 bases in frame from the first base.

This chain joins TRBV5-6 to TRBJ1-2; confidence is insufficient to name the D gene. The material was PBMCs, obtained from a glioma patient whose treatment included an IDH1 peptide vaccine. The source of this sequence is a man aged 40-49 years with glioma. The DNA is TGTGCCAGCAGCTTGCCCGCTTTTGCTAACTATGGCTACACCTTC. Its translation is CASSLPAFANYGYTF.